This T cell receptor (beta chain) derives from a study of T cells in Graves' hyperthyroidism and ophthalmopathy. Stable Graves' hyperthyroidism meant no ophthalmopathy progression within 18 months. Newly diagnosed patients aged 18 to 65 had hyperthyroidism of under 2 months' duration. Uncontrolled infection, other autoimmune disease, pregnancy or lactation excluded patients. Source material for PBMCs was around 10 ml fresh peripheral blood. V lost 2 bases, J lost 1 base, and 9 bases stayed unmatched. The germline V gene encodes CDR1 MNHNS and CDR2 SASEGT. The CDR3 has 18 amino acids. There were TCR beta CDR3 regions amplified from RNA transcripts. Using the HTBI primer set, a first-round RT-PCR was run on the TCR CDR3. TCRdb fed the multiplex PCR reads into MiXCR, producing one record per CDR3 protein. Of about 300,000 distinct CDR3 sequences in the sample, roughly 15% are singletons; the top ten hold 33%.

Sequenced material: blood. The receptor was derived from a man aged 25-40 years with Graves' hyperthyroidism. The chain couples TRBV6-1 to TRBJ2-2; 8 bases match TRBD2. CDR3: CASSERPSGSLNTGELFF. The DNA for the CDR3 is TGTGCCAGCAGTGAAAGGCCTAGCGGGTCCTTGAACACCGGGGAGCTGTTTTTT.